Listed here are 27 T cell receptor beta chains from one sample, sequenced in a study of shared clonotypes between healthy human individuals. TCRdb's copy holds only in-frame clones and misses some; the assay was immunoSEQ multiplex PCR. The sample shows 600,000 to 750,000 clones, 55% to 80% of them seen only once. The material sequenced was memory CD4+ T cells sorted from blood. As to subset: CD45RA-negative fraction. These receptors originate from a young woman in good health.

The chain joins TRBV7-9 to TRBJ2-1, with 14 bases fitting TRBD2. The germline gives CDR1 SEHNR, CDR2 FQNEAQ (reference sequence). CDR3 length: 19 amino acids. The V and J ends lost 7 bases and 0 bases, in that order; junction bases with no gene match: 11. Here the CDR3 DNA reads TGTGCCAGCATCGGAAACGGACTAGCGGGAGGAAGCTCCTACAATGAGCAGTTCTTC. This encodes CASIGNGLAGGSSYNEQFF.

The chain has TRBV28 and TRBJ2-7; 7 bases line up with TRBD2. This CDR3 spans 14 amino acids. V shed 6 bases and J 7 bases; nucleotides not matched to a gene: 12. The germline V gene has CDR1 MDHEN and CDR2 SYDVKM. For the CDR3, the DNA is TGTGCCAGCAGGAGGGTAGGTGGCGGGGGTGAGCAGTACTTC. Protein: CASRRVGGGGEQYF. Variable domain in full (rest from reference TRBV28 and TRBJ2-7): DVKVTQSSRYLVKRTGEKVFLECVQDMDHENMFWYRQDPGLGLRLIYFSYDVKMKEKGDIPEGYSVSREKKERFSLILESASTNQTSMYLCASRRVGGGGEQYFGPGTRLTVT.

The chain joins TRBV9 to TRBJ2-3; the D gene could be TRBD1 or TRBD2 (5 bases each). CDR3 length: 15 residues. CDR1 and CDR2 (germline): SGDLS, YYNGEE. Trimming took off 0 bases at V and 2 bases at J, with 10 bases between the two ends. CDR3 coding DNA: TGTGCCAGCAGCGTAGTTGGGACCGTCACAGATACGCAGTATTTT. As protein: CASSVVGTVTDTQYF.

The V and J genes are TRBV6-1 and TRBJ1-5, with a weak D call TRBD1 (6 bases). The germline V and J ends were trimmed by 3 bases and 2 bases, with 14 bases remaining between them. CDR1 is MNHNS and CDR2 is SASEGT in the germline V gene. This CDR3 is built from 16 residues. CDR3 in amino acids: CASSDQGMGGNQPQHF. For the CDR3, the DNA is TGTGCCAGCAGTGATCAGGGGATGGGGGGCAATCAGCCCCAGCATTTT.

Only a few counts were recorded for this clone. The genes are TRBV5-1 and TRBJ2-1, with D perhaps matching TRBD2 (6 bases). The V end lost 1 base, the J end lost 5 bases, and 16 bases lay between the germline ends. Germline CDR1 and CDR2: SGHRS and YFSETQ. The CDR3 contains 16 residues. CDR3 in DNA: TGCGCCAGCAGCTTGCGGGGGTTAGAGTTACACAATGAGCAGTTCTTC. Protein product: CASSLRGLELHNEQFF.

This clone was seen a few times. The J gene is TRBJ1-2, the V gene TRBV4-2; 7 bases are a match to TRBD1. The ends lost 3 bases at V and 4 bases at J; junction bases unmatched: 5. The CDR3 runs to 14 residues. Per the germline V gene, CDR1 is LGHNA and CDR2 is YNFKEQ. DNA of the CDR3: TGTGCCAGCAGCCAGATGACAGGGAGCTATGGCTACACCTTC. Translating gives CASSQMTGSYGYTF.

This chain's CDR3 is CATAGESIITDTQYF. For the CDR3, the DNA is TGTGCCACCGCGGGCGAATCTATTATCACAGATACGCAGTATTTT. The chain is built from TRBV19 and TRBJ2-3; D may be TRBD2 (5 bases). CDR1 is LNHDA, CDR2 SQIVND, per germline (reference sequence). The CDR3 runs to 15 residues. V was pared by 10 bases and J by 2 bases, with 19 bases between.

V gene TRBV6-1 combines with J gene TRBJ2-7, with 7 bases fitting TRBD1. The CDR3 is 15 amino acids. The ends lost 6 bases at V and 11 bases at J; junction bases unmatched: 19. Per the germline V gene, CDR1 is MNHNS and CDR2 is SASEGT. This CDR3 reads CASSPLDRAPTLEYF. CDR3 bases: TGTGCCAGCAGCCCACTTGACAGGGCGCCAACGTTGGAGTACTTC.

In regard to this clone: This may come from a read error, since a much larger clone is one base off. V gene TRBV5-8 combines with J gene TRBJ2-2; D is unclear. Deletions cut 2 bases from V and 3 bases from J, with 2 bases between. The CDR3 sequence is 12 residues long. Per the germline V gene, CDR1 is SGHTS and CDR2 is YDEGEE. The CDR3 region is CASSFDTGELFF. Here the CDR3 DNA reads TGTGCCAGCAGCTTCGACACCGGGGAGCTGTTTTTT.

The chain has TRBV5-1 and TRBJ1-1; D possibly corresponds to TRBD1 (6 bases). The CDR3 is made up of 17 amino acids. The germline gives CDR1 SGHRS, CDR2 YFSETQ. Trimming cost V 0 bases and J 0 bases, with 15 bases left between them. CDR3 sequence reads: CASSLAPGAGMNTEAFF. The CDR3 nucleotides read TGCGCCAGCAGCTTGGCTCCAGGGGCGGGGATGAACACTGAAGCTTTCTTT.

The chain uses TRBV6-1 and TRBJ1-2; D possibly corresponds to TRBD1 (6 bases). The germline V and J ends were trimmed by 6 bases and 7 bases, with 12 bases remaining between them. The CDR3 totals 12 residues. The V gene's germline CDR1 is MNHNS and CDR2 SASEGT. The CDR3 loop reads CASSPTGGGYTF. CDR3 nucleotides: TGTGCCAGCAGCCCGACAGGCGGTGGCTACACCTTC.

V and J are TRBV29-1 and TRBJ2-1; 10 bases fit TRBD1. CDR1 and CDR2 (germline): SQVTM, ANQGSEA. CDR3 length equals 13 residues. With 6 bases clipped from V and 9 bases from J, the junction kept 8 bases outside the gene matches. CDR3 loop: CSVADRGDGEQFF. Here the CDR3 DNA reads TGCAGCGTCGCGGACAGGGGGGACGGTGAGCAGTTCTTC.

The chain links TRBV28 to TRBJ2-7; possibly TRBD1 for D (6 bases). In germline, CDR1 is MDHEN, CDR2 SYDVKM. The CDR3 has 14 residues. Trimming stripped 7 bases from V and 3 bases from J, with 16 bases between. The CDR3 DNA sequence: TGTGCCAGCAACAGGAACAGGGCCCTCTACGAGCAGTACTTC. It is translated as CASNRNRALYEQYF.

The V call is TRBV5-1, the J call TRBJ1-4; tentatively, D is TRBD1 (6 bases). Trimming took 2 bases from V and 2 from J, leaving 13 bases between them. The CDR3 covers 16 residues. From germline, CDR1 is SGHRS and CDR2 YFSETQ. The CDR3 reads CASSFTTGITNEKLFF. The CDR3 DNA reads as TGCGCCAGCAGCTTTACTACAGGGATTACTAATGAAAAACTGTTTTTT.

This clone was seen once. The genes are TRBV5-1 and TRBJ1-3; D perhaps matches TRBD1 (5 bases). This CDR3 is 17 amino acids long. From germline, CDR1 is SGHRS and CDR2 YFSETQ. Trimming took off 0 bases at V and 0 bases at J, with 13 bases between the two ends. The CDR3 nucleotides read TGCGCCAGCAGCTTGGCGGCCCCGGGGGGCTCTGGAAACACCATATATTTT. Its translation is CASSLAAPGGSGNTIYF.

The chain has TRBV25-1 and TRBJ2-1; 11 bases align to TRBD2. Germline V CDR1 and CDR2: MGHDK, SYGVNS. The V segment lost 3 bases and the J segment 7 bases; nucleotides outside the gene matches: 5. This CDR3 spans 15 amino acids. The CDR3 spells CASSDPGLAANEQFF. CDR3 in DNA: TGTGCCAGCAGTGATCCGGGACTAGCGGCAAATGAGCAGTTCTTC. Full variable domain (rest looked up from reference TRBV25-1 and TRBJ2-1): EADIYQTPRYLVIGTGKKITLECSQTMGHDKMYWYQQDPGMELHLIHYSYGVNSTEKGDLSSESTVSRIRTEHFPLTLESARPSHTSQYLCASSDPGLAANEQFFGPGTRLTVL.

The CDR3 nucleotides read TGTGCCAGCAGCTCAGCCCTAGCGGGAGGGAGATACGAGCAGTACTTC. Translating gives CASSSALAGGRYEQYF. V is TRBV5-4 and J is TRBJ2-7; 12 bases map to TRBD2. Germline V lookup: CDR1 SGHNT, CDR2 YYREEE (reference sequence). The CDR3 consists of 16 residues. J gave up 4 bases and V 3 bases, and 8 bases lay outside the gene matches.

V and J are TRBV6-1 and TRBJ1-2; D is unclear. Trimming cost V 2 bases and J 2 bases, with 9 bases left between them. This CDR3 is 14 amino acids long. In germline, CDR1 is MNHNS, CDR2 SASEGT. The CDR3 reads CASSETGVNYGYTF. CDR3 bases: TGTGCCAGCAGTGAAACCGGGGTGAACTATGGCTACACCTTC.

This chain joins TRBV28 and TRBJ1-4; D is possibly TRBD1 (5 bases). Trimming stripped 5 bases from V and 4 bases from J, with 14 bases between. Germline CDR1 and CDR2: MDHEN and SYDVKM. This CDR3 is 15 amino acids long. CDR3 protein: CASSLRPGGNEKLFF. DNA for the CDR3: TGTGCCAGCAGTCTCCGTCCGGGGGGTAATGAAAAACTGTTTTTT.

This chain links TRBV5-1 with TRBJ1-5; 7 nucleotides align to TRBD1. J lost 7 bases, V lost 4 bases, and 8 bases had no gene match. CDR1 is SGHRS and CDR2 is YFSETQ in the germline V gene. The CDR3 contains 14 residues. The CDR3 DNA sequence: TGCGCCAGCAGCAAGACAGGGATGGGCCAGCCCCAGCATTTT. Its protein product is CASSKTGMGQPQHF.

J is TRBJ2-5 and V is TRBV15; TRBD2 matches 8 bases. The closer fit of TRBJ2-7 to the DNA end suggests the J call may be wrong. Per the germline V gene, CDR1 is LNHNV and CDR2 is YYDKDF (reference sequence). The CDR3 loop spans 16 amino acids. CDR3 sequence reads: CATSREVGLASHEQYF. In nucleotides, the CDR3 is TGTGCCACCAGCAGAGAGGTAGGACTAGCATCCCACGAGCAGTACTTC.

The CDR3: CASRTGIEAFF. DNA of the CDR3: TGTGCCAGTAGAACGGGTATTGAAGCTTTCTTT. This chain uses TRBV19 with TRBJ1-1; D not certain. V shed 6 bases and J shed 7 bases, with 9 bases lying between them. This CDR3 has 11 amino acids. CDR1 is LNHDA and CDR2 is SQIVND in the germline V gene (reference sequence).

This clone was seen a handful of times. This sequence joins TRBV10-3 and TRBJ2-7; the D is unclear. Trimming removed 0 bases from V and 3 bases from J, with 15 bases in between. The CDR3 contains 16 residues. Germline lookup yields CDR1 ENHRY and CDR2 SYGVKD. Here the CDR3 reads CAISESTAAQVYEQYF. The CDR3 coding sequence is TGTGCCATCAGTGAGTCGACGGCGGCCCAAGTCTACGAGCAGTACTTC.

This clone appeared a single time. V gene TRBV5-1 combines with J gene TRBJ1-1, with 7 bases that match TRBD1. Trimming at V came to 6 bases and at J to 3 bases, leaving 14 bases not matched to a gene. Looked up from germline, CDR1 is SGHRS and CDR2 is YFSETQ. This CDR3 region has 16 residues. CDR3 sequence: CASTQSKQGRDTEAFF. CDR3 bases: TGCGCCAGCACTCAATCCAAACAGGGGAGGGACACTGAAGCTTTCTTT.

The CDR3 sequence: CASSEFGTSGNTIYF. The CDR3 DNA follows: TGTGCCAGCAGTGAATTCGGCACATCTGGAAACACCATATATTTT. V is TRBV25-1 and J is TRBJ1-3; no clear D gene. V lost 1 base and J 1 base, leaving 8 bases between the germline ends. The germline gives CDR1 MGHDK, CDR2 SYGVNS. The CDR3 spans 15 residues.

This clone turned up a few times. The gene calls are TRBV23-1 and TRBJ1-1; D ambiguous. TRBV23-1 is classed as an ORF, of uncertain function. V was trimmed by 3 bases and J by 4 bases, leaving 3 bases between them. The CDR3 totals 11 residues. The CDR3 loop is CASSHGTEAFF. CDR3 in DNA: TGCGCCAGCAGTCATGGCACTGAAGCTTTCTTT.

The chain is built from TRBV6-5 and TRBJ2-7, with D possibly called TRBD1 or TRBD2 (5 bases each). With 5 bases removed from V and 4 bases from J, the gap between germline ends came to 15 bases. The CDR3 sequence is 14 residues long. Germline V gene data show CDR1 as MNHEY and CDR2 as SVGAGI. In nucleotides, the CDR3 is TGTGCCAGCAGTGGTCAGGGTAAGCGGTACGAGCAGTACTTC. Residues: CASSGQGKRYEQYF.